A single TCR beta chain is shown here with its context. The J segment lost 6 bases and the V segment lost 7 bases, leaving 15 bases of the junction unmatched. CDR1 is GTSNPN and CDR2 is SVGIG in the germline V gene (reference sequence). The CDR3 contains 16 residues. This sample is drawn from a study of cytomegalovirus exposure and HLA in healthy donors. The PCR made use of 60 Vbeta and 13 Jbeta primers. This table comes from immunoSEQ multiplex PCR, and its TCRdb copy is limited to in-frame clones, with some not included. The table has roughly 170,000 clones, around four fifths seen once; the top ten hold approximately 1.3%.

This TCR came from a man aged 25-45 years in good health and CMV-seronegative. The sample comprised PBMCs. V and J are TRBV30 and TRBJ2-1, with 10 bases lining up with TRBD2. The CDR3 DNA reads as TGTGCCTACCGCCTAAAACTAGCGGGGCTCGGCAATGAGCAGTTCTTC. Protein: CAYRLKLAGLGNEQFF.